Listed here are 8 T cell receptor beta chains from one sample, sequenced in a study of post-analysis software for immune sequencing data. Prepared TCR beta cDNA libraries contained unique molecular identifiers. Each CDR3 protein gets one entry after TCRdb re-called the PCR reads with MiXCR. Among approximately 570,000 distinct CDR3 sequences listed, around 44% were seen once. Their antigens remain unidentified. Study-level points and caveats: Comparison of patients with controls showed about 5 TRBV segments more frequent in patients, TRBV5-6, TRBV5-1 and TRBV20-1 among them.

Sequencing was carried out using blood. The receptors stem from a girl between 10 and 17 years old with multiple sclerosis.

This clonotype appeared once. The rearrangement joins TRBV29-1 to TRBJ2-5; the match to TRBD2 covers 11 bases. After removal of 7 bases from V and 11 bases from J, the junction contained 12 bases not matched to a gene. This CDR3 has 13 amino acids. Germline V gene data show CDR1 as SQVTM and CDR2 as ANQGSEA. The DNA of the CDR3 is TGCAGCGGTAGCGGGAGGGTCAACAATGAGCAGTACTTC. It encodes CSGSGRVNNEQYF.

The chain's CDR3 is CASSFTGWDEQYF. CDR3 bases: TGCGCCAGCAGCTTTACAGGCTGGGACGAGCAGTACTTC. V gene TRBV5-1 combines with J gene TRBJ2-7, with D tentatively TRBD1 (5 bases). Germline V gene lookup returns CDR1 SGHRS and CDR2 YFSETQ. There are 13 residues in the CDR3. V was pared by 2 bases and J by 5 bases, with 11 bases between.

This clonotype appeared a few times. The rearrangement joins TRBV20-1 to TRBJ2-1; TRBD2 matches at 14 bases. Germline V gene data show CDR1 as DFQATT and CDR2 as SNEGSKA (reference sequence). The CDR3 is made up of 18 amino acids. Losses at the gene ends were 2 bases for V and 6 bases for J; bases not matched to a gene: 12. The CDR3 reads CSARSPWGLAGVVNEQFF. The CDR3 DNA follows: TGCAGTGCTAGATCTCCCTGGGGACTAGCGGGAGTTGTCAATGAGCAGTTCTTC.

The chain has TRBV20-1 and TRBJ1-1, with unresolved D. Looked up from germline, CDR1 is DFQATT and CDR2 is SNEGSKA (reference sequence). The length of the CDR3 is 12 residues. V lost 2 bases to trimming and J lost 3 bases, with 7 bases between them. The CDR3 DNA is TGCAGTGCTAGACCGGGCCACACTGAAGCTTTCTTT. As protein: CSARPGHTEAFF.

This clonotype was counted a few times. This chain links TRBV9 with TRBJ2-7; 9 nucleotides align to TRBD1. The CDR3 covers 14 residues. After removal of 0 bases from V and 7 bases from J, the junction contained 5 bases not matched to a gene. Germline V gives CDR1 SGDLS, CDR2 YYNGEE. CDR3 bases: TGTGCCAGCAGCGTAGACGGGACAGGGTGGGAGCAGTACTTC. Encoded protein: CASSVDGTGWEQYF.

This sequence joins TRBV4-2 and TRBJ1-2; D gene unclear. Between the trimmed V and J ends, which lost 0 bases and 4 bases, there was a span of 9 bases. The CDR3 consists of 14 residues. CDR1 LGHNA and CDR2 YNFKEQ come from the germline V gene. The CDR3 region has the DNA TGTGCCAGCAGCCAAGATGGGATCCCCTATGGCTACACCTTC. Translating gives CASSQDGIPYGYTF.

The V and J genes are TRBV5-1 and TRBJ2-6; 7 bases fit TRBD2. The V and J ends lost 6 bases and 2 bases, in that order; junction bases with no gene match: 8. CDR1 and CDR2 (germline): SGHRS, YFSETQ. The CDR3 has 16 residues. For the CDR3, the DNA is TGCGCCAGCATTGGGGGGGGAGCAACTGGGGCCAACGTCCTGACTTTC. Translating gives CASIGGGATGANVLTF.

This clonotype came up a few times. The chain's CDR3 is CASGSPMGTYEQYF. CDR3 nucleotides: TGTGCCAGCGGATCTCCCATGGGTACCTACGAGCAGTACTTC. This chain links TRBV6-2 or TRBV6-3 with TRBJ2-7; D not resolved. This CDR3 has 14 amino acids. Trimming took 8 bases from V and 2 from J, leaving 16 bases between them. Germline loops: CDR1 MNHEY, CDR2 SVGEGT.